This T cell receptor (beta chain) was sequenced for a study of T cells in localized non-small cell lung cancer. The study, taken as a whole, reports: There was higher T cell clonality in uninvolved adjacent lung than in tumor, and it was highest there. Median detection of top 100 tumor clones in adjacent lung was 55 to 60 clones.

Generated by immunoSEQ multiplex PCR, the TCRdb table keeps only in-frame clones and is missing some. This table holds around 41,000 clones, around 86% found once. Trimming removed 4 bases at V and 8 bases at J, with 9 bases between. CDR3 length: 12 amino acids. Per the germline V gene, CDR1 is MNHNS and CDR2 is SASEGT. Comment on this clone: Its target is not known.

The origin of this receptor is a woman aged 18 to 55 with stage III lung adenocarcinoma. The sequencing here drew on peripheral blood, taken before any cancer treatment. V usage is TRBV6-1 and J usage is TRBJ1-5; no clear D. The CDR3 DNA is TGTGCCAGCAGTGTGTTATGGGAGCCCCAGCATTTT. It is translated as CASSVLWEPQHF.